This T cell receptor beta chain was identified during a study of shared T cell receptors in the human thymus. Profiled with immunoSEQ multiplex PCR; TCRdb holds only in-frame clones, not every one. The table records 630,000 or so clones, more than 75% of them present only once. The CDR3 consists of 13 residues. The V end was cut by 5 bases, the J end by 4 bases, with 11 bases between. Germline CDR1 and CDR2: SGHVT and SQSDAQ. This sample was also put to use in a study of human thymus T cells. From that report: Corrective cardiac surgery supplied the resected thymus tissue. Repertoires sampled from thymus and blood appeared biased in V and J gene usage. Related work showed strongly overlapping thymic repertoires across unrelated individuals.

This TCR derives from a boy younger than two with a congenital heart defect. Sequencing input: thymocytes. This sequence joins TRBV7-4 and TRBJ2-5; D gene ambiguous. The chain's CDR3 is CASSPDHGETQYF. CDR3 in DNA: TGTGCCAGCAGCCCTGATCACGGAGAGACCCAGTACTTC.